Listed below are T cell receptor beta chains from one sample, sequenced in a study of OX40 agonist ivuxolimab in advanced cancers. Here immunoSEQ multiplex PCR was the method, and the copy in TCRdb shows in-frame clones only, minus some. The sample lists 35,000 to 55,000 clones, 80% occurring once. Sequenced material: CD4+ or CD8+ T cells sorted from blood, taken in a trial of the OX40 agonist ivuxolimab. The receptors stem from an adult with an advanced solid tumor such as melanoma, head and neck, liver or kidney cancer. CDR3s include the opening cysteine and the closing phenylalanine or tryptophan. A D gene is named only where the DNA matches it firmly. Not all rows give a size; the values are once, few, many and, for expanded clones, a class.

J: TRBJ2-3
D: NA
length: 14
size: NA
V: TRBV11-3
DNA: TGTGCCAGCAGCTTAGAGGGACGTACAGATACGCAGTATTTT
CDR3: CASSLEGRTDTQYF

J: TRBJ2-1
D: TRBD2
length: 17
size: NA
V: TRBV9
DNA: TGTGCCAGCAGCGTAGGACTAGCGGGAGGGCAGGCGAATGAGCAGTTCTTC
CDR3: CASSVGLAGGQANEQFF

J: TRBJ1-2
D: NA
length: 12
size: NA
V: TRBV19
DNA: TGTGCCAGTAGGGGAGGGCCGTCCGGCTACACCTTC
CDR3: CASRGGPSGYTF

J: TRBJ2-1
D: TRBD1
length: 15
size: NA
V: TRBV11-3
DNA: TGTGCCAGCAGCTTCGGACAGGGTCGCTACAATGAGCAGTTCTTC
CDR3: CASSFGQGRYNEQFF

J: TRBJ2-1
D: TRBD2
length: 15
size: NA
V: TRBV9
DNA: TGTGCCAGCAGCGTCCGACTAGCGGGAGGGCCCTGGCAGTTCTTC
CDR3: CASSVRLAGGPWQFF

J: TRBJ2-6
D: TRBD1
length: 17
size: NA
V: TRBV2
DNA: TGTGCCAGCAGCCGACAGGGGGCAATAACTGGGGCCAACGTCCTGACTTTC
CDR3: CASSRQGAITGANVLTF

J: TRBJ2-3
D: NA
length: 18
size: NA
V: TRBV15
DNA: TGTGCCACCAGCAGAGATTTGGGAGGTGTGCGGTCGGGGGATACGCAGTATTTT
CDR3: CATSRDLGGVRSGDTQYF

J: TRBJ1-1
D: TRBD1
length: 13
size: NA
V: TRBV5-1
DNA: TGCGCCAGCAGCTTTACAGGGGACACTGAAGCTTTCTTT
CDR3: CASSFTGDTEAFF

J: TRBJ1-5
D: NA
length: 13
size: NA
V: TRBV6-4
DNA: TGTGCCAGCAGTGCCGAGCATGGTCAGCCCCAGCATTTT
CDR3: CASSAEHGQPQHF

J: TRBJ2-3
D: NA
length: 17
size: NA
V: TRBV9
DNA: TGTGCCAGCAGCCTCGGAAGTTCGGGGTTGGCCACAGATACGCAGTATTTT
CDR3: CASSLGSSGLATDTQYF

J: TRBJ2-1
D: TRBD2
length: 17
size: NA
V: TRBV5-1
DNA: TGCGCCAGCAGGGGGACTAGCGGGAAGCCCCGCTACAATGAGCAGTTCTTC
CDR3: CASRGTSGKPRYNEQFF

J: TRBJ1-4
D: NA
length: 14
size: NA
V: TRBV14
DNA: TGTGCCAGCAGCCACCGGGTAACTAATGAAAAACTGTTTTTT
CDR3: CASSHRVTNEKLFF

J: TRBJ1-1
D: NA
length: 12
size: NA
V: TRBV6-5
DNA: TGTGCCAGCAGCTACGGGGGCAGATTAGCTTTCTTT
CDR3: CASSYGGRLAFF

J: TRBJ2-7
D: NA
length: 16
size: NA
V: TRBV5-5
DNA: TGTGCCAGCAGCTTGGGTCCCAGCCCCTTTTCCTACGAGCAGTACTTC
CDR3: CASSLGPSPFSYEQYF

J: TRBJ1-1
D: NA
length: 14
size: NA
V: TRBV19
DNA: TGTGCCAGTAGTATAGGACCAGGGGACACTGAAGCTTTCTTT
CDR3: CASSIGPGDTEAFF

J: TRBJ2-1
D: TRBD2
length: 16
size: NA
V: TRBV28
DNA: TGTGCCAGCAGTTTTGGAGCGGGGGCCTCTTTCAATGAGCAGTTCTTC
CDR3: CASSFGAGASFNEQFF

J: TRBJ2-1
D: TRBD2
length: 14
size: NA
V: TRBV18
DNA: TGTGCCAGCTCCCTAGGACTAGCGTTGAATGAGCAGTTCTTC
CDR3: CASSLGLALNEQFF

J: TRBJ2-1
D: NA
length: 14
size: NA
V: TRBV5-1
DNA: TGCGCCAGCAGCCCGGACTGGAACTACAATGAGCAGTTCTTC
CDR3: CASSPDWNYNEQFF

J: TRBJ2-7
D: TRBD2
length: 13
size: NA
V: TRBV10-3
DNA: TGTGCCATCGGAGGTAGCGGGAGTGGCGAGCAGTACTTC
CDR3: CAIGGSGSGEQYF

J: TRBJ2-3
D: TRBD1
length: 15
size: once
V: TRBV10-3
DNA: TGTGCCATCAATGAGGGGGCTATCGGAACAGATACGCAGTATTTT
CDR3: CAINEGAIGTDTQYF

J: TRBJ1-1
D: NA
length: 13
size: NA
V: TRBV10-3
DNA: TGTGCCATCAGTGACAGGGGCAACACTGAAGCTTTCTTT
CDR3: CAISDRGNTEAFF

J: TRBJ1-3
D: NA
length: 14
size: NA
V: TRBV18
DNA: TGTGCCAGCTCACCACCTACGGGTGGAAACACCATATATTTT
CDR3: CASSPPTGGNTIYF

J: TRBJ2-2
D: NA
length: 13
size: NA
V: TRBV7-7
DNA: TGTGCTAGCAGCCCCGACATGGCCGGGGAGCTGTTTTTT
CDR3: CASSPDMAGELFF

J: TRBJ1-4
D: NA
length: 14
size: NA
V: TRBV6-1
DNA: TGTGCCAGCAGTCCCGGGACGGTGACTGAAAAACTGTTTTTT
CDR3: CASSPGTVTEKLFF

J: TRBJ2-5
D: NA
length: 13
size: NA
V: TRBV5-6
DNA: TGTGCCAGCATGTGGGGGGCCCAAGAGACCCAGTACTTC
CDR3: CASMWGAQETQYF

J: TRBJ2-1
D: NA
length: 13
size: NA
V: TRBV29-1
DNA: TGCAGCGTTGTAGACGGTAGGCCAAATGAGCAGTTCTTC
CDR3: CSVVDGRPNEQFF

J: TRBJ2-7
D: NA
length: 14
size: once
V: TRBV6-5
DNA: TGTGCCAGCAGTTACTCGAGAAAGGGCTACGAGCAGTACTTC
CDR3: CASSYSRKGYEQYF

J: TRBJ2-7
D: TRBD2
length: 15
size: few
V: TRBV6-1
DNA: TGTGCCAGCAGGCTAGCGGGGGGAAGCTCCTACGAGCAGTACTTC
CDR3: CASRLAGGSSYEQYF